Below are 5 T cell receptor beta chains sequenced from a single sample in a study of blood T cell repertoires in COVID-19. Profiled with immunoSEQ multiplex PCR; TCRdb holds only in-frame clones, not every one. The sample yields 150,000 to 200,000 clones, less than 90% seen once. Material for sequencing was PBMCs or T cells enriched from blood (not recorded which). The receptor source for this set is a woman aged 45-65 years who had recovered from COVID-19.

This clone was found once. The chain recombines TRBV28 with TRBJ1-1, with 7 bases that match TRBD1. V lost 5 bases and J lost 2; bases outside the gene matches: 11. Germline lookup yields CDR1 MDHEN and CDR2 SYDVKM. The CDR3 has 16 amino acids. The CDR3 protein is CASSLRGRPINTEAFF. The CDR3 region has the DNA TGTGCCAGCAGTCTTAGGGGGCGACCCATCAACACTGAAGCTTTCTTT. Together with reference TRBV28 and TRBJ1-1, the CDR3 gives the full variable domain: DVKVTQSSRYLVKRTGEKVFLECVQDMDHENMFWYRQDPGLGLRLIYFSYDVKMKEKGDIPEGYSVSREKKERFSLILESASTNQTSMYLCASSLRGRPINTEAFFGQGTRLTVV.

This chain uses TRBV28 with TRBJ2-1, with 10 bases lining up with TRBD2. This CDR3 is built from 16 residues. V shed 4 bases, J shed 5 bases, and the junction held 8 bases outside the gene matches. In germline, CDR1 is MDHEN, CDR2 SYDVKM. The CDR3 is CASSSISGGAHNEQFF. CDR3 coding DNA: TGTGCCAGCAGTTCCATAAGCGGGGGGGCCCACAATGAGCAGTTCTTC.

The rearrangement uses TRBV4-1 and TRBJ2-3, with D tentatively TRBD2 (5 bases). There are 16 residues in the CDR3. Per the germline V gene, CDR1 is MGHRA and CDR2 is YSYEKL. Trimming took 1 base from V and 0 from J, leaving 11 bases between them. The CDR3 DNA reads TGCGCCAGCAGCCAAGGTTACGGGGAGAGCACAGATACGCAGTATTTT. It is translated as CASSQGYGESTDTQYF.

V is TRBV7-3 and J is TRBJ2-1; a possible D gene is TRBD2 (6 bases). Deletions cut 5 bases from V and 9 bases from J, with 14 bases between. CDR3 length: 13 residues. Germline CDR1 reads SGHTA; CDR2 reads FQGTGA. DNA for the CDR3: TGTGCCAGCAGCGTCCTTAGGGAGGCTGAGCAGTTCTTC. Residues: CASSVLREAEQFF.

The CDR3 loop reads CASSEDSYYEQYF. The CDR3 DNA sequence: TGTGCCAGCAGTGAAGACAGTTACTACGAGCAGTACTTC. J is TRBJ2-7 and V is TRBV6-1; D call uncertain. This CDR3 region has 13 residues. CDR1 is MNHNS, CDR2 SASEGT, per germline. The germline V and J ends were trimmed by 1 base and 3 bases, with 7 bases remaining between them.